This T cell receptor beta chain was recorded in a study of blood T cell repertoires in COVID-19. Study overall: T cells, B-cell-depleted T cells, or PBMCs supplied cDNA or gDNA.

Participants, roughly 18 to 100 years old, spanned about two dozen US areas. Researchers sorted participants into cohorts using their self-reported clinical history. Germline CDR1 reads MDHEN; CDR2 reads SYDVKM. V was cut by 6 bases and J by 4 bases, with 7 bases left in between. The CDR3 loop spans 12 amino acids. Sequencing used immunoSEQ multiplex PCR; TCRdb keeps in-frame clones, though not all of them. The table lists over 350,000 clones, 87% of them singletons. V and J are TRBV28 and TRBJ2-1; D uncertain. The source of this sequence is a young woman with acute COVID-19. The sample consisted of PBMCs or T cells enriched from blood (not recorded which). CDR3 region: CASSSVYNEQFF. For the CDR3, the DNA is TGTGCCAGCAGCTCAGTGTACAATGAGCAGTTCTTC.